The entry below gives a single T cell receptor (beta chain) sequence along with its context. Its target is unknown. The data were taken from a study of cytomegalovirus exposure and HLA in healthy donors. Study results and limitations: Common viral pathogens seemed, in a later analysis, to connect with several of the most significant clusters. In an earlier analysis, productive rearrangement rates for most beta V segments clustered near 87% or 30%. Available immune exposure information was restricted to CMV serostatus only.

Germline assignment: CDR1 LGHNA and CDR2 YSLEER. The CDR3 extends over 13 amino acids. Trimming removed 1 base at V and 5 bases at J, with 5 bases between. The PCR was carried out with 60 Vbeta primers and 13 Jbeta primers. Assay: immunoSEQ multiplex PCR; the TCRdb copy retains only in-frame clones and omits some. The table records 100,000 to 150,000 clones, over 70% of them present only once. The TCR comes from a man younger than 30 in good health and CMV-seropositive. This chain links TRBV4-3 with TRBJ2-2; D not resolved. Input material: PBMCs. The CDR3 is CASSQVITGELFF. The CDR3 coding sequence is TGCGCCAGCAGCCAAGTTATAACCGGGGAGCTGTTTTTT.